In its sample, the clone carrying this T cell receptor beta chain was seen once. These data originate in a study of T cell changes during pregnancy in multiple sclerosis. The CDR3 runs to 12 residues. Per the germline V gene, CDR1 is LGHNT and CDR2 is FRNRAP. Trimming cost V 2 bases and J 5 bases, with 4 bases left between them. TCRdb keeps only in-frame clones here, not all; method: immunoSEQ multiplex PCR. The top ten clones hold about 0.93% of a sample with around 100,000 clones, almost 95% of them seen once. The rearrangement uses TRBV12-5 and TRBJ2-4, with no clear D. This TCR was sampled from a female donor with multiple sclerosis, enrolled in a pregnancy study. Material: peripheral blood, obtained after pregnancy. The CDR3 spells CASGLTENIQYF. CDR3 coding DNA: TGTGCTAGTGGTTTGACAGAAAACATTCAGTACTTC.